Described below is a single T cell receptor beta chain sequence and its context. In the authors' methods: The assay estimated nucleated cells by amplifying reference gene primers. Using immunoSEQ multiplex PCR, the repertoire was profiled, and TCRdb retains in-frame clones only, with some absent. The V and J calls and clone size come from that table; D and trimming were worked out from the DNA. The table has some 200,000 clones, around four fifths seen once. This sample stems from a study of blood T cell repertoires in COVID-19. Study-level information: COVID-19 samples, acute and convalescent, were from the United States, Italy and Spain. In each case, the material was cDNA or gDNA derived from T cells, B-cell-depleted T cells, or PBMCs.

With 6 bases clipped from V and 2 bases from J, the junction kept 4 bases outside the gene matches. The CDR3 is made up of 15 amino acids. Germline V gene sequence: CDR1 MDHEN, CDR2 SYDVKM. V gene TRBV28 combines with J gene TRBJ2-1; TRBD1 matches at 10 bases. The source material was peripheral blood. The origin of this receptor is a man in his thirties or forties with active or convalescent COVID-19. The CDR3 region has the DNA TGTGCCAGCAGGGCCGGGACAGGGGCCTACAATGAGCAGTTCTTC. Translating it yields CASRAGTGAYNEQFF. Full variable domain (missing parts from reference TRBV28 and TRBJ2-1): DVKVTQSSRYLVKRTGEKVFLECVQDMDHENMFWYRQDPGLGLRLIYFSYDVKMKEKGDIPEGYSVSREKKERFSLILESASTNQTSMYLCASRAGTGAYNEQFFGPGTRLTVL.